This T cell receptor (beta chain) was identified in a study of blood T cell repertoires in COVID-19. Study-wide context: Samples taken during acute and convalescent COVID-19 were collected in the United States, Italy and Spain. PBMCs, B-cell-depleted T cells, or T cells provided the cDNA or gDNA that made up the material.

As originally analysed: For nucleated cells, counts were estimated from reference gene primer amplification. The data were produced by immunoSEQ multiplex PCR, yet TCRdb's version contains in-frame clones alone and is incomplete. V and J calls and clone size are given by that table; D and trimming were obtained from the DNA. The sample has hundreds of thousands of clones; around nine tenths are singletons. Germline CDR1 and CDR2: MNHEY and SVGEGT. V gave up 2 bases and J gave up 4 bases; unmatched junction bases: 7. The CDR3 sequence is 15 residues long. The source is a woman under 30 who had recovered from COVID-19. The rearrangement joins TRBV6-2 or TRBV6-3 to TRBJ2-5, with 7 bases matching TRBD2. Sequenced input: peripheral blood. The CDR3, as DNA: TGTGCCAGCAGTTACGCCGGCGGGAGCGGAGAGACCCAGTACTTC. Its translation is CASSYAGGSGETQYF.